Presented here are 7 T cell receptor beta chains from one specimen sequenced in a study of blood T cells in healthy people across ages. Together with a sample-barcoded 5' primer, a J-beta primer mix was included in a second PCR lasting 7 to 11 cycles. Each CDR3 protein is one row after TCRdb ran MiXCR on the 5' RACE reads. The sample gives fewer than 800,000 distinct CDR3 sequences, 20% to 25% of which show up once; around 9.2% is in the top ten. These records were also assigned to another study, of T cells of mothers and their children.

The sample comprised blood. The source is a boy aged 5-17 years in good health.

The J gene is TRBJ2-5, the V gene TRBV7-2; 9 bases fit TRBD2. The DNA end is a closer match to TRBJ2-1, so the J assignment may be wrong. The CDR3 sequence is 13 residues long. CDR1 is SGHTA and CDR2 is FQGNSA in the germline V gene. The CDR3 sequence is CASRVAGEDEQFF. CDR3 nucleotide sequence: TGTGCCAGCAGGGTAGCGGGGGAGGATGAGCAGTTCTTC.

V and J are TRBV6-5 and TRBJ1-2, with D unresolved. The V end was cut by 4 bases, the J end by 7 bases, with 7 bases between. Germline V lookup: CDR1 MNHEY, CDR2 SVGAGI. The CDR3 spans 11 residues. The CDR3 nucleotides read TGTGCCAGCAGTTGGGAGGGTGGCTACACCTTC. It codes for CASSWEGGYTF.

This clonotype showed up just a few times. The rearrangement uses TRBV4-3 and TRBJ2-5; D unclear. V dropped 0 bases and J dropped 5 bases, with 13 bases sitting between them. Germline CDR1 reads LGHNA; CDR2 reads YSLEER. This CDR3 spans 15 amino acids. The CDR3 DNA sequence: TGCGCCAGCAGCCAAGAAATCGCCAGTCCGGAGACCCAGTACTTC. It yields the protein CASSQEIASPETQYF.

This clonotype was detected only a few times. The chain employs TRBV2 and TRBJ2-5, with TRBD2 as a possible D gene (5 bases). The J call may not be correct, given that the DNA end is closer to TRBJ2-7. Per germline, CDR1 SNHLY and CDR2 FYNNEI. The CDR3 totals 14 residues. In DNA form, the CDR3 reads TGTGCCAGCAGAGCCGAGGGCAGTACCTACGAGCAGTACTTC. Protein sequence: CASRAEGSTYEQYF.

The chain's CDR3 is CASSPTSGRAWDNEQFF. In DNA, the CDR3 is TGTGCCAGCAGCCCAACTAGCGGGAGAGCTTGGGACAATGAGCAGTTCTTC. The chain combines TRBV28 with TRBJ2-1; 11 nucleotides line up with TRBD2. Trimming cost V 6 bases and J 5 bases; bases outside gene matches: 12. The germline V gene has CDR1 MDHEN and CDR2 SYDVKM. The CDR3 runs to 17 residues.

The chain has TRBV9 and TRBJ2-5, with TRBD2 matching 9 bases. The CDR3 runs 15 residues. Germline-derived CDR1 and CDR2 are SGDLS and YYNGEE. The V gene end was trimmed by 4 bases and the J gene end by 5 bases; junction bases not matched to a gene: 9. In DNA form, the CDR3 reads TGTGCCAGCAGCAGTCTTGCGGGGGGGCACGAGACCCAGTACTTC. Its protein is CASSSLAGGHETQYF. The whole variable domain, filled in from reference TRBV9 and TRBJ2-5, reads DSGVTQTPKHLITATGQRVTLRCSPRSGDLSVYWYQQSLDQGLQFLIQYYNGEERAKGNILERFSAQQFPDLHSELNLSSLELGDSALYFCASSSLAGGHETQYFGPGTRLLVL.

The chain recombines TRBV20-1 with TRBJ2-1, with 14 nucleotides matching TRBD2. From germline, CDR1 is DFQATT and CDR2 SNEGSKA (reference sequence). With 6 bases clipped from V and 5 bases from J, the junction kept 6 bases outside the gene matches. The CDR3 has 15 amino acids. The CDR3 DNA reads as TGCAGTGCCCTGGGACTAGCGGGAGATGACAATGAGCAGTTCTTC. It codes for CSALGLAGDDNEQFF.